The 16 T cell receptor beta chains reported below all come from one sample, sequenced in a study of blood T cell repertoires in COVID-19. Some clones are missing from TCRdb's copy, which holds only in-frame ones; the method was immunoSEQ multiplex PCR. There are fewer than 200,000 clones in the sample; roughly 80% occur only once, and 7% to 9% lies in the top ten. Sequenced material: peripheral blood. Source of these receptors: a man aged 60 to 75 with acute or convalescent COVID-19.

The chain recombines TRBV27 with TRBJ2-3; 8 nucleotides match TRBD2. With 4 bases clipped from V and 4 bases from J, the junction kept 10 bases outside the gene matches. The CDR3 loop spans 16 amino acids. Germline V lookup: CDR1 MNHEY, CDR2 SMNVEV (reference sequence). The CDR3 DNA reads as TGTGCCAGCAGTTCCAACCCCAGCGGGGGAGCAGATACGCAGTATTTT. It yields the protein CASSSNPSGGADTQYF.

The chain couples TRBV27 to TRBJ1-1; D perhaps matches TRBD1 (5 bases). From germline, CDR1 is MNHEY and CDR2 SMNVEV (reference sequence). Trimming removed 7 bases from V and 3 bases from J, with 18 bases in between. This CDR3 has 15 amino acids. CDR3 DNA sequence: TGTGCCAGCAACCTAGGGGTCGGGGGGGACACTGAAGCTTTCTTT. Translation gives CASNLGVGGDTEAFF.

The chain recombines TRBV24-1 with TRBJ1-4, with D possibly TRBD1 on 5 matching bases. Trimming took 5 bases from V and 1 from J, leaving 10 bases between them. CDR3 length equals 15 residues. Germline V gives CDR1 KGHDR, CDR2 SFDVKD. In DNA, the CDR3 is TGTGCCACCAGTGCCCTGGGGGGAACTAATGAAAAACTGTTTTTT. Its protein product is CATSALGGTNEKLFF.

The V gene is TRBV10-3, the J gene TRBJ1-2; 12 bases match TRBD1. Germline V gene data show CDR1 as ENHRY and CDR2 as SYGVKD. This CDR3 comprises 17 residues. V lost 0 bases and J lost 8; bases outside the gene matches: 10. CDR3 in DNA: TGTGCCATCAGTGAGTCACACCCGGGACAGGGGGCGAGGGGCTACACCTTC. Residues: CAISESHPGQGARGYTF.

This clone has more than one count but fewer than ten. The CDR3 region has the DNA TGTGCCAGCAGTTTATCAGCGGGGGGGCCCTACGAGCAGTACTTC. Translated: CASSLSAGGPYEQYF. The V gene is TRBV27, the J gene TRBJ2-7; 10 bases line up with TRBD2. The CDR3 consists of 15 residues. CDR1 and CDR2 (germline): MNHEY, SMNVEV (reference sequence). The junction had 1 base not matched to a gene; V was cut back by 0 bases and J by 2 bases.

The chain couples TRBV7-2 to TRBJ1-6; 7 bases line up with TRBD1. CDR1 SGHTA and CDR2 FQGNSA come from the germline V gene. The J segment lost 5 bases and the V segment lost 5 bases, leaving 6 bases of the junction unmatched. CDR3 size: 15 residues. CDR3 in DNA: TGTGCCAGCAGCCCCCAAGGACAGGATAATTCACCCCTCCACTTT. This encodes CASSPQGQDNSPLHF.

The V and J genes are TRBV24-1 and TRBJ1-4; no reliable D call. The CDR3 runs 12 residues. CDR1 and CDR2 (germline): KGHDR, SFDVKD. The V end was cut by 4 bases, the J end by 5 bases, with 4 bases between. The CDR3 spells CATSDANEKLFF. CDR3 nucleotides: TGTGCCACCAGTGACGCGAATGAAAAACTGTTTTTT.

This clone was seen once. The gene calls are TRBV19 and TRBJ1-2, with 8 bases aligning to TRBD1. J gave up 2 bases and V 4 bases, and 3 bases lay outside the gene matches. CDR3 size: 14 residues. From germline, CDR1 is LNHDA and CDR2 SQIVND (reference sequence). The CDR3 sequence is CASSRQGRNYGYTF. For the CDR3, the DNA is TGTGCCAGTAGTAGACAGGGGAGGAACTATGGCTACACCTTC.

The CDR3 reads CATRFTGDGNTIYF. CDR3 sequence (DNA): TGTGCCACCAGATTTACAGGGGACGGAAACACCATATATTTT. The rearrangement uses TRBV15 and TRBJ1-3; 7 bases are shared with TRBD1. With 6 bases clipped from V and 4 bases from J, the junction kept 6 bases outside the gene matches. CDR3 length: 14 residues. CDR1 is LNHNV, CDR2 YYDKDF, per germline (reference sequence).

The J gene is TRBJ2-3, the V gene TRBV27, with 7 positions matching TRBD1. The V and J ends lost 6 bases and 3 bases, in that order; junction bases with no gene match: 3. Germline V gene data show CDR1 as MNHEY and CDR2 as SMNVEV (reference sequence). This CDR3 contains 13 residues. CDR3 amino acids: CASRLTGTDTQYF. The CDR3 nucleotides are TGTGCCAGCAGACTGACAGGGACAGATACGCAGTATTTT.

J is TRBJ1-2 and V is TRBV19, with TRBD1 matching over 8 bases. The V segment lost 6 bases and the J segment 4 bases; nucleotides outside the gene matches: 7. The CDR3 extends over 14 amino acids. Germline CDR1 and CDR2: LNHDA and SQIVND (reference sequence). CDR3 sequence reads: CASREMGQVYGYTF. In DNA, the CDR3 is TGTGCCAGTAGGGAGATGGGACAGGTCTATGGCTACACCTTC.

V is TRBV7-9 and J is TRBJ1-6; D may be TRBD1 (6 bases). CDR1 and CDR2 from the germline V gene are SEHNR and FQNEAQ (reference sequence). This CDR3 is built from 17 residues. The V end was cut by 3 bases, the J end by 0 bases, with 12 bases between. CDR3 region: CASSFDRSSSYNSPLHF. In nucleotides, the CDR3 is TGTGCCAGCAGCTTCGACAGGTCGAGCTCCTATAATTCACCCCTCCACTTT.

CDR3 nucleotide sequence: TGTGCCAGCAGCCCCGGAGTGAGAGAGACCCAGTACTTC. It translates to CASSPGVRETQYF. The genes are TRBV11-2 and TRBJ2-5; D not resolved. Germline CDR1 and CDR2: SGHAT and FQNNGV. V gave up 5 bases and J gave up 4 bases, with 11 bases separating them. The CDR3 contains 13 residues.

This clone came up a few times. The chain joins TRBV3-1 (or the pseudogene TRBV3-2) to TRBJ1-1, with 7 bases identical to TRBD1. The CDR3 extends over 16 amino acids. CDR1 is LGHDT, CDR2 YNNKEL, per germline (reference sequence). V lost 4 bases to trimming and J lost 3 bases; unmatched junction nucleotides: 11. The CDR3 coding sequence is TGTGCCAGCAGCCCCCTGACAGGGACCCTGCACACTGAAGCTTTCTTT. Its protein is CASSPLTGTLHTEAFF.

The chain employs TRBV25-1 and TRBJ1-2, with 7 bases identical to TRBD1. Germline CDR1 and CDR2: MGHDK and SYGVNS. There are 13 residues in the CDR3. Trimming took 8 bases from V and 4 from J; bases not matched to a gene: 7. The CDR3, as DNA: TGTGCCAGCCAAGACCGGGACAGCTATGGCTACACCTTC. As protein: CASQDRDSYGYTF.

The J gene is TRBJ2-5, the V gene TRBV4-3; 8 nucleotides match TRBD1. Germline CDR1 LGHNA, CDR2 YSLEER. The CDR3 contains 15 residues. Trimming cost V 2 bases and J 5 bases; bases outside gene matches: 7. CDR3 loop: CASSQNPGGRETQYF. The CDR3 DNA is TGCGCCAGCAGCCAAAACCCAGGGGGCCGGGAGACCCAGTACTTC.